This T cell receptor beta chain was recorded in a study of T cell changes during pregnancy in multiple sclerosis. Using immunoSEQ multiplex PCR, the repertoire was profiled, and TCRdb retains in-frame clones only, with some absent. The sample shows just under 80,000 clones, about 93% of them seen only once. This clone was recorded once. This receptor was taken from a female donor with multiple sclerosis, enrolled in a pregnancy study. This material consisted of peripheral blood, taken in the first trimester of pregnancy.

DNA of the CDR3: TGTGCCAGCAGTTTACCCGGGACATCTTCCTACGAGCAGTACTTC. As protein: CASSLPGTSSYEQYF. The chain combines TRBV28 with TRBJ2-7; tentative D call: TRBD1 (6 bases). The CDR3 has 15 residues. Germline CDR1 and CDR2: MDHEN and SYDVKM. V lost 2 bases to trimming and J lost 1 base, with 12 bases between them.